Below, 27 T cell receptor beta chains from the same sample are listed, as sequenced in a study of CXCR3-negative and CXCR3-positive naive CD8 T cells. TRB cDNA libraries were made by UMI-labeled 5' RACE. No DNA is given; TCRdb re-called the 5' RACE reads and lists each CDR3 protein once. Across over 80,000 distinct CDR3 sequences, the top ten clones capture approximately 1.4% of the sample. Sequences were obtained from naive CXCR3- CD8+ T cells from blood. Subset of the sample: CD45RO-CCR7+CD27+CD95- naive CD8+ T cells lacking CXCR3 (TNR3-). The receptors were gathered from a human donor in good health. Some clones in this sample may be carry-over from other donors' samples.

The chain carries TRBV6-5 and TRBJ1-1; the TCRdb D gene call, TRBD1, has no DNA to confirm it. CDR3 length: 14 residues. Germline V lookup: CDR1 MNHEY, CDR2 SVGAGI. CDR3 sequence reads: CASSGQGAGTEAFF.

The chain has TRBV15 and TRBJ2-5; TCRdb reports TRBD1, a call that lacks DNA to check it against. This CDR3 spans 14 amino acids. Germline V gives CDR1 LNHNV, CDR2 YYDKDF (reference sequence). CDR3 sequence reads: CATSALGGQETQYF.

This chain links TRBV28 with TRBJ2-5; TCRdb selects TRBD1, and the lack of DNA leaves this call unchecked. Germline V gene data show CDR1 as MDHEN and CDR2 as SYDVKM. The CDR3 covers 16 residues. The CDR3: CASSFARGQGEDTQYF.

The J gene is TRBJ2-3, the V gene TRBV28; TCRdb's D gene call, TRBD1, goes unchecked for lack of DNA. CDR3 size: 16 residues. CDR1 MDHEN and CDR2 SYDVKM come from the germline V gene. The CDR3 is CASSFPTGADTDTQYF.

The chain has TRBV29-1 and TRBJ2-1; without DNA, the TCRdb call of TRBD1 cannot be checked. The CDR3 covers 14 residues. CDR1 and CDR2 (germline): SQVTM, ANQGSEA. The CDR3 sequence is CSVERGTPGNEQFF.

This chain links TRBV19 with TRBJ2-1; TCRdb names TRBD2, which stays unverified in the absence of DNA. CDR1 is LNHDA, CDR2 SQIVND, per germline (reference sequence). The CDR3 loop spans 17 amino acids. CDR3 protein: CASSIGTSGRAHNEQFF.

The chain has TRBV29-1 and TRBJ2-2; the D call of TRBD2 rests on TCRdb alone, since no DNA is present to check it. The CDR3 sequence is 13 residues long. Germline V gene data show CDR1 as SQVTM and CDR2 as ANQGSEA. The CDR3: CSVEWTNTGELFF.

The chain recombines TRBV29-1 with TRBJ1-1. CDR1 is SQVTM, CDR2 ANQGSEA, per germline. This CDR3 has 12 amino acids. The CDR3 sequence is CSVPGVNTEAFF.

CDR3 protein: CASSDADRVAYEQYF. This chain links TRBV25-1 with TRBJ2-7; TCRdb picks TRBD1, but there is no DNA to check that call. Germline V gene lookup returns CDR1 MGHDK and CDR2 SYGVNS. The CDR3 contains 15 residues.

This chain links TRBV6-5 with TRBJ2-3; TCRdb's D gene call, TRBD2, goes unchecked for lack of DNA. The CDR3 is made up of 16 amino acids. CDR1 MNHEY and CDR2 SVGAGI come from the germline V gene. This CDR3 is CASSYDRRGGTDTQYF.

The chain has TRBV28 and TRBJ2-7; TCRdb outputs TRBD1, but without DNA this stays unchecked. The CDR3 has 15 amino acids. Germline values: CDR1 MDHEN, CDR2 SYDVKM. CDR3 amino acids: CASSPGQGFSYEQYF. The full variable domain, rest sourced from reference TRBV28 and TRBJ2-7, is DVKVTQSSRYLVKRTGEKVFLECVQDMDHENMFWYRQDPGLGLRLIYFSYDVKMKEKGDIPEGYSVSREKKERFSLILESASTNQTSMYLCASSPGQGFSYEQYFGPGTRLTVT.

The chain recombines TRBV11-2 with TRBJ1-1; TCRdb's D call of TRBD1 is untestable without DNA. Germline assignment: CDR1 SGHAT and CDR2 FQNNGV. The CDR3 has 12 amino acids. CDR3 protein: CASSLVPSQAFF. The full variable domain, with the rest looked up from reference TRBV11-2 and TRBJ1-1, is EAGVAQSPRYKIIEKRQSVAFWCNPISGHATLYWYQQILGQGPKLLIQFQNNGVVDDSQLPKDRFSAERLKGVDSTLKIQPAKLEDSAVYLCASSLVPSQAFFGQGTRLTVV.

CDR3 protein: CASSAATGLSSYEQYF. The J gene is TRBJ2-7, the V gene TRBV7-9; TCRdb reports TRBD1, a call that lacks DNA to check it against. CDR1 and CDR2 from the germline V gene are SEHNR and FQNEAQ (reference sequence). The CDR3 extends over 16 amino acids.

The chain is built from TRBV27 and TRBJ2-7. From germline, CDR1 is MNHEY and CDR2 SMNVEV (reference sequence). The CDR3 length is 15 residues. CDR3 sequence: CASSLGMRPTYEQYF.

The chain uses TRBV3-1 and TRBJ2-1; the D call from TCRdb, TRBD1, cannot be confirmed without DNA. Germline lookup yields CDR1 LGHDT and CDR2 YNNKEL (reference sequence). The CDR3 totals 16 residues. The chain's CDR3 is CASSQGLGQGAEKQFF.

This chain joins TRBV7-3 and TRBJ2-6; absent DNA, TCRdb's TRBD2 call cannot be checked. Germline V gene sequence: CDR1 SGHTA, CDR2 FQGTGA. This CDR3 is built from 14 residues. The CDR3 sequence: CASSGGSGANVLTF.

This chain joins TRBV11-2 and TRBJ2-7; TCRdb's assignment of TRBD1 cannot be checked, as there is no DNA. The CDR3 runs to 15 residues. Per the germline V gene, CDR1 is SGHAT and CDR2 is FQNNGV. The chain's CDR3 is CASSLAVGRGYEQYF.

V usage is TRBV29-1 and J usage is TRBJ1-1; with no DNA, the TCRdb D assignment of TRBD1 cannot be verified. This CDR3 is 17 amino acids long. The germline V gene encodes CDR1 SQVTM and CDR2 ANQGSEA. CDR3 amino acids: CSVLSPVGQARDTEAFF.

The rearrangement uses TRBV13 and TRBJ1-1. The germline CDR1 and CDR2 sequences are PRHDT and FYEKMQ (reference sequence). There are 14 residues in the CDR3. The CDR3 protein is CASSAGMGNTEAFF.

The rearrangement joins TRBV7-9 to TRBJ1-3. Germline V gene lookup returns CDR1 SEHNR and CDR2 FQNEAQ (reference sequence). The CDR3 has 14 residues. The CDR3 protein is CASSLADSGNTIYF.

The CDR3 is CASRLRKEELFF. This chain joins TRBV28 and TRBJ2-2. Germline CDR1 is MDHEN and CDR2 is SYDVKM. The CDR3 length is 12 residues. The whole variable domain, remainder taken from reference TRBV28 and TRBJ2-2, is DVKVTQSSRYLVKRTGEKVFLECVQDMDHENMFWYRQDPGLGLRLIYFSYDVKMKEKGDIPEGYSVSREKKERFSLILESASTNQTSMYLCASRLRKEELFFGEGSRLTVL.

The CDR3 protein is CSVTASEWEYGYTF. This rearrangement joins TRBV29-1 to TRBJ1-2; checking the TCRdb D call of TRBD1 is not possible without DNA. Germline loops: CDR1 SQVTM, CDR2 ANQGSEA. The CDR3 is 14 residues long.

The J gene is TRBJ2-7, the V gene TRBV27; as DNA is missing, the TRBD1 call by TCRdb cannot be tested. The germline gives CDR1 MNHEY, CDR2 SMNVEV (reference sequence). CDR3 size: 15 residues. This chain's CDR3 is CASSLSGQGSYEQYF.

V is TRBV9 and J is TRBJ2-1; the D call from TCRdb, TRBD2, cannot be confirmed without DNA. The CDR3 spans 16 residues. Looked up from germline, CDR1 is SGDLS and CDR2 is YYNGEE. The CDR3 region is CASSSSTGGYYNEQFF.

The chain carries TRBV9 and TRBJ1-2; with no DNA, the TCRdb D assignment of TRBD1 cannot be verified. The CDR3 length is 13 residues. Germline CDR1 SGDLS, CDR2 YYNGEE. The CDR3 spells CASSETQGGGYTF.

The rearrangement uses TRBV14 and TRBJ2-7; with no DNA, the TCRdb D assignment of TRBD2 cannot be verified. Germline V gene data show CDR1 as SGHDN and CDR2 as FVKESK. CDR3 length: 12 amino acids. The CDR3 here is CASSQVAYEQYF.

This chain uses TRBV15 with TRBJ2-7; TCRdb's assignment of TRBD1 cannot be checked, as there is no DNA. CDR3 length equals 16 residues. The germline V gene encodes CDR1 LNHNV and CDR2 YYDKDF (reference sequence). The CDR3 region is CATSRDVQGRSYEQYF.